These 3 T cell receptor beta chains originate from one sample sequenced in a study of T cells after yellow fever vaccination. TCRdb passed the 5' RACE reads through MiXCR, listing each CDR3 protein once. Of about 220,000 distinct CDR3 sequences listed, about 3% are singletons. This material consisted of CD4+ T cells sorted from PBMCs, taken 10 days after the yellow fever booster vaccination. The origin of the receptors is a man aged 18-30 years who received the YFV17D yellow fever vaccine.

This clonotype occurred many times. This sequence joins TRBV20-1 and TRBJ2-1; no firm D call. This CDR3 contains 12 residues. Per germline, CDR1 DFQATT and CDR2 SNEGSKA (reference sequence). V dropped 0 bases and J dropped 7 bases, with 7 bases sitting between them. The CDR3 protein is CSARDQPNEQFF. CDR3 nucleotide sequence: TGCAGTGCTAGAGATCAGCCGAATGAGCAGTTCTTC.

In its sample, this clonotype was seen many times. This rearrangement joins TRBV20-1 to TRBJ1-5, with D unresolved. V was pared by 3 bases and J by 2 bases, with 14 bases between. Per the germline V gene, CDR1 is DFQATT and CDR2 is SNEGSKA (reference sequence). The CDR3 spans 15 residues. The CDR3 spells CSASLDSQGNQPQHF. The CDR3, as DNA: TGCAGTGCTAGTTTGGACTCCCAGGGCAATCAGCCCCAGCATTTT.

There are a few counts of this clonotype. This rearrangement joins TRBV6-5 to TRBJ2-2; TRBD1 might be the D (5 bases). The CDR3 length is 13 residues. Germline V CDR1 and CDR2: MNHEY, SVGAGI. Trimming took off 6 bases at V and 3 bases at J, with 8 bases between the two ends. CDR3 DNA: TGTGCCAGCAGGGACACCGACACCGGGGAGCTGTTTTTT. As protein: CASRDTDTGELFF.